Presented here are 29 T cell receptor beta chains from one specimen sequenced in a study of cytomegalovirus exposure and HLA in healthy donors. In the PCR, 60 Vbeta and 13 Jbeta primers were used. The method was immunoSEQ multiplex PCR; TCRdb's version includes in-frame clones alone and lacks a portion of them. This sample yields about 120,000 clones, of which 79% are seen a single time; approximately 4% belongs to the top ten. The specimen was PBMCs. All receptors come from a man younger than 45 in good health and CMV-seropositive.

V usage is TRBV6-1 and J usage is TRBJ2-5; D may be TRBD2 (5 bases). Trimming took off 8 bases at V and 3 bases at J, with 16 bases between the two ends. Per germline, CDR1 MNHNS and CDR2 SASEGT. This CDR3 contains 14 residues. CDR3 residues: CASGTRAAKETQYF. The CDR3 DNA reads as TGTGCCAGCGGAACGCGGGCAGCGAAAGAGACCCAGTACTTC.

The genes are TRBV7-3 and TRBJ2-4; D is unresolved. V lost 0 bases, J lost 0 bases, and 9 bases lay in between. CDR3 length: 16 residues. Germline V gene data show CDR1 as SGHTA and CDR2 as FQGTGA. The CDR3 region has the DNA TGTGCCAGCAGCTTAACAGGCGGCCTAGCCAAAAACATTCAGTACTTC. Encoded protein: CASSLTGGLAKNIQYF.

The chain is built from TRBV27 and TRBJ2-7, with TRBD2 identical over 7 bases. The CDR3 consists of 12 residues. The germline V gene has CDR1 MNHEY and CDR2 SMNVEV (reference sequence). The junction had 5 bases not matched to a gene; V was cut back by 8 bases and J by 4 bases. The CDR3: CASGVGGYEQYF. The CDR3 region has the DNA TGTGCCAGCGGGGTCGGGGGGTACGAGCAGTACTTC.

V gene TRBV9 combines with J gene TRBJ2-5; a weak D match, TRBD2 (6 bases). Germline-derived CDR1 and CDR2 are SGDLS and YYNGEE. CDR3 length: 13 amino acids. V lost 3 bases, J lost 6 bases, and 12 bases lay in between. CDR3 protein: CASSAGGPQTQYF. The CDR3 bases are TGTGCCAGCAGCGCCGGAGGGCCCCAGACCCAGTACTTC.

This rearrangement joins TRBV19 to TRBJ1-3; a possible D gene is TRBD1 (6 bases). Trimming left V 5 bases short and J 2 bases short, with 10 bases between. Germline CDR1 is LNHDA and CDR2 is SQIVND (reference sequence). CDR3 length equals 14 residues. The CDR3 DNA reads as TGTGCCAGTAGTGTTGACAGGCCTGGAAACACCATATATTTT. Translation gives CASSVDRPGNTIYF.

The chain joins TRBV11-2 to TRBJ1-1; D remains ambiguous. Per the germline V gene, CDR1 is SGHAT and CDR2 is FQNNGV. Trimming took off 0 bases at V and 0 bases at J, with 11 bases between the two ends. The CDR3 runs 16 residues. The CDR3 nucleotides are TGTGCCAGCAGCTTAGATTTGGTCGGTCTGAACACTGAAGCTTTCTTT. The encoded protein is CASSLDLVGLNTEAFF.

This clone came up once. The V call is TRBV19, the J call TRBJ2-7; weak D call: TRBD1 (5 bases). Germline V lookup: CDR1 LNHDA, CDR2 SQIVND (reference sequence). The CDR3 consists of 13 residues. The V and J ends lost 7 bases and 1 base respectively, with 11 bases between them. CDR3 loop: CASTPQGSYEQYF. Written as DNA, the CDR3 is TGTGCCAGTACCCCTCAGGGATCCTACGAGCAGTACTTC.

In this sample, this clone turned up once. The rearrangement joins TRBV11-3 to TRBJ1-1; TRBD1 aligns across 9 bases. Losses at the gene ends were 1 base for V and 11 bases for J; bases not matched to a gene: 8. Looked up from germline, CDR1 is SGHNT and CDR2 is YENEEA. The CDR3 has 14 amino acids. CDR3 coding DNA: TGTGCCAGCAGCTTAGCCCCGACAGGGGGTAAGGCTTTCTTT. Translating it yields CASSLAPTGGKAFF.

The J gene is TRBJ1-3, the V gene TRBV4-3; 9 bases match TRBD1. From germline, CDR1 is LGHNA and CDR2 YSLEER. The V gene end was trimmed by 4 bases and the J gene end by 3 bases; junction bases not matched to a gene: 13. The CDR3 consists of 18 residues. CDR3 amino acids: CASSRQHLTGGGGNTIYF. CDR3 DNA sequence: TGCGCCAGCAGCCGCCAACACCTGACAGGGGGAGGTGGAAACACCATATATTTT.

This clone was picked up one time. The rearrangement links TRBV7-2 to TRBJ1-2; maybe TRBD1 (6 bases). The V and J ends lost 3 bases and 1 base respectively, with 15 bases between them. This CDR3 region has 16 residues. Looked up from germline, CDR1 is SGHTA and CDR2 is FQGNSA. CDR3 sequence: CASSLRQVVGNYGYTF. The CDR3 bases are TGTGCCAGCAGCTTGAGACAGGTCGTCGGTAACTATGGCTACACCTTC.

The chain has TRBV9 and TRBJ2-3, with 7 bases aligning to TRBD2. Germline CDR1 SGDLS, CDR2 YYNGEE. V dropped 0 bases and J dropped 2; count of bases not matched to a gene: 3. There are 15 residues in the CDR3. CDR3 DNA sequence: TGTGCCAGCAGCGTAGTTAGCGGGTACACAGATACGCAGTATTTT. Translating gives CASSVVSGYTDTQYF. The whole variable domain, filled in from reference TRBV9 and TRBJ2-3, reads DSGVTQTPKHLITATGQRVTLRCSPRSGDLSVYWYQQSLDQGLQFLIQYYNGEERAKGNILERFSAQQFPDLHSELNLSSLELGDSALYFCASSVVSGYTDTQYFGPGTRLTVL.

For this clone: A junction boundary mismatches the germline segment, possibly from a read error. The chain links TRBV6-1 to TRBJ2-1; 8 bases map to TRBD1. The CDR3 runs 16 residues. CDR1 and CDR2 (germline): MNHNS, SASEGT. The CDR3 bases are TGTGCCAGCAGAGAAGGACAGGGCGCGGGAAACAATGAGCAGTTCTTC. Residues: CASREGQGAGNNEQFF.

The chain joins TRBV7-9 to TRBJ2-5; 10 bases line up with TRBD2. V lost 8 bases, J lost 0 bases, and 3 bases stayed unmatched. There are 14 residues in the CDR3. Germline lookup yields CDR1 SEHNR and CDR2 FQNEAQ (reference sequence). The CDR3 nucleotides read TGTGCCAGCCGGACTAGCGGTAACCAAGAGACCCAGTACTTC. Its protein product is CASRTSGNQETQYF. Complete variable domain (other parts from reference TRBV7-9 and TRBJ2-5): DTGVSQNPRHKITKRGQNVTFRCDPISEHNRLYWYRQTLGQGPEFLTYFQNEAQLEKSRLLSDRFSAERPKGSFSTLEIQRTEQGDSAMYLCASRTSGNQETQYFGPGTRLLVL.

The chain has TRBV6-4 and TRBJ1-2; TRBD1 matches at 7 bases. Germline CDR1 and CDR2: MRHNA and SNTAGT. This CDR3 is built from 11 residues. J was trimmed by 6 bases and V by 9 bases; bases with no gene match: 4. CDR3 in DNA: TGTGCCAGAGGGGGCAGGGATGGCTACACCTTC. Protein product: CARGGRDGYTF.

The chain combines TRBV7-2 with TRBJ2-7; 12 bases align to TRBD2. Losses at the gene ends were 4 bases for V and 6 bases for J; bases not matched to a gene: 16. The CDR3 is 18 residues long. The germline CDR1 and CDR2 sequences are SGHTA and FQGNSA. In nucleotides, the CDR3 is TGTGCCAGCAGCTCCCAGCCCCCCACTAGCGGGAGGTCTAGCGAGCAGTACTTC. It yields the protein CASSSQPPTSGRSSEQYF.

The chain employs TRBV4-3 and TRBJ2-2; D gene unclear. Germline values: CDR1 LGHNA, CDR2 YSLEER. The CDR3 extends over 13 amino acids. V was trimmed by 5 bases and J by 6 bases, leaving 10 bases between them. CDR3 bases: TGCGCCAGCAGCGCTATAGCCGCCGGGGAGCTGTTTTTT. Encoded protein: CASSAIAAGELFF.

This chain connects TRBV11-3 to TRBJ2-1; 7 bases line up with TRBD2. Germline values: CDR1 SGHNT, CDR2 YENEEA. The CDR3 length is 17 residues. The ends lost 5 bases at V and 2 bases at J; junction bases unmatched: 12. The CDR3 region has the DNA TGTGCCAGCAGCCCGCCTGGGGGGAGGGATACCTACAATGAGCAGTTCTTC. Its protein product is CASSPPGGRDTYNEQFF.

The chain joins TRBV9 to TRBJ1-2; 10 positions match TRBD1. The germline gives CDR1 SGDLS, CDR2 YYNGEE. The V segment lost 3 bases and the J segment 6 bases; nucleotides outside the gene matches: 5. The CDR3 consists of 14 residues. The CDR3 is CASSGSTGGDGYTF. DNA for the CDR3: TGTGCCAGCAGCGGGTCGACAGGGGGCGATGGCTACACCTTC.

The rearrangement uses TRBV27 and TRBJ2-3; TRBD2 agrees at 8 bases. The germline V gene encodes CDR1 MNHEY and CDR2 SMNVEV (reference sequence). V gave up 6 bases and J gave up 2 bases; unmatched junction bases: 19. The CDR3 contains 19 residues. The CDR3 loop reads CASRKGEGSGGRATDTQYF. CDR3 DNA: TGTGCCAGCAGGAAGGGGGAGGGGTCGGGAGGGAGGGCCACAGATACGCAGTATTTT.

The rearrangement links TRBV5-1 to TRBJ2-3, with D perhaps matching TRBD2 (5 bases). Germline CDR1 SGHRS, CDR2 YFSETQ. This CDR3 is 16 amino acids long. V lost 0 bases, J lost 0 bases, and 11 bases lay in between. The CDR3 DNA sequence: TGCGCCAGCAGCTTGGCGCCTAGCAGTAGCACAGATACGCAGTATTTT. Translating gives CASSLAPSSSTDTQYF.

This clone has a handful of counts. V and J are TRBV18 and TRBJ1-1; 7 bases agree with TRBD1. Germline CDR1 and CDR2: KGHSH and LQKENI. This CDR3 spans 11 amino acids. V lost 7 bases and J lost 10; bases outside the gene matches: 6. For the CDR3, the DNA is TGTGCCAGCTTAGGACAGGTGCTAGCTTTCTTT. Translated, it gives CASLGQVLAFF.

The chain combines TRBV12-5 with TRBJ2-7, with D perhaps TRBD1 (5 bases). Germline V gene lookup returns CDR1 LGHNT and CDR2 FRNRAP. The CDR3 has 13 amino acids. Trimming took off 3 bases at V and 4 bases at J, with 10 bases between the two ends. Here the CDR3 DNA reads TGTGCTAGTGGTTTTGACAGTTTTTACGAGCAGTACTTC. Amino acids: CASGFDSFYEQYF.

This clone was seen more than once but under ten times. One end of the junction does not line up with germline, which may come from a read error. This chain uses TRBV7-6 with TRBJ2-5; 9 bases fit TRBD1. The CDR3 is made up of 13 amino acids. Per the germline V gene, CDR1 is SGHVS and CDR2 is FNYEAQ. For the CDR3, the DNA is TGTGCCAGCAGCTTAGCGCGGACAGGGGTTGTAAACTTC. It yields the protein CASSLARTGVVNF.

The chain is built from TRBV5-4 and TRBJ2-1; D may be TRBD2 (5 bases). The germline gives CDR1 SGHNT, CDR2 YYREEE (reference sequence). V was pared by 1 base and J by 8 bases, with 7 bases between. The CDR3 length is 12 residues. CDR3: CASSLRGHEQFF. The CDR3 region has the DNA TGTGCCAGCAGCTTGCGAGGGCATGAGCAGTTCTTC.

A word on this clone: The germline gene is not matched at one end of the junction; a read error may be the cause. The rearrangement uses TRBV7-9 and TRBJ2-1; the match to TRBD2 covers 7 bases. Germline-derived CDR1 and CDR2 are SEHNR and FQNEAQ (reference sequence). This CDR3 is built from 16 residues. In DNA form, the CDR3 reads TGTTCCAGCACCGGGGGAGGGCGACTAGTCTACAATGAGCAGTTCTTC. Protein product: CSSTGGGRLVYNEQFF.

Points on this clone: Compared with germline, one end of the junction differs, possibly owing to a read error. The rearrangement links TRBV19 to TRBJ1-3; no clear D gene. Germline CDR1 reads LNHDA; CDR2 reads SQIVND (reference sequence). The CDR3 contains 13 residues. The CDR3, as DNA: TGTGCCAGTACTCGGGTCTCTGGAAACGCCATATATTTT. Its translation: CASTRVSGNAIYF.

The J gene is TRBJ1-1, the V gene TRBV27; D is possibly TRBD1 (6 bases). This CDR3 has 12 residues. Per germline, CDR1 MNHEY and CDR2 SMNVEV (reference sequence). Trimming removed 9 bases at V and 7 bases at J, with 15 bases between. The CDR3 DNA is TGTGCCAGTGGCAGGGGCTTTGTTGAAGCTTTCTTT. It specifies CASGRGFVEAFF.

The rearrangement links TRBV4-1 to TRBJ2-5; possible D gene TRBD2, 7 bases. There are 15 residues in the CDR3. CDR1 is MGHRA and CDR2 is YSYEKL in the germline V gene. V was cut by 4 bases and J by 7 bases, with 19 bases left in between. The CDR3 is CASSRLGQSGGTQYF. The CDR3 nucleotides read TGCGCCAGCAGCCGGCTCGGACAGTCGGGGGGGACCCAGTACTTC.

This clone was picked up one time. The rearrangement joins TRBV4-1 to TRBJ2-3; D gene ambiguous. Trimming left V 4 bases short and J 2 bases short, with 16 bases between. The CDR3 extends over 16 amino acids. Looked up from germline, CDR1 is MGHRA and CDR2 is YSYEKL. For the CDR3, the DNA is TGCGCCAGCAGCCCTAAGACTGCCGAGGCCACAGATACGCAGTATTTT. This translates into CASSPKTAEATDTQYF.